This TCR beta chain was documented in a study of T cell responses to AZD1222 COVID-19 vaccine. The V end was cut by 2 bases, the J end by 0 bases, with 8 bases between. Germline CDR1 is MNHNY and CDR2 is SVGAGI (reference sequence). CDR3 length: 15 amino acids. This clone was seen more than once but under ten times. Assay used: immunoSEQ multiplex PCR; TCRdb lists only in-frame clones, some missing. The table records 80,000 to 130,000 clones, about 86% of them present only once. This material consisted of peripheral blood, taken on day 0 of AZD1222 vaccination. The chain uses TRBV6-6 and TRBJ2-1, with D uncertain. This clonotype was obtained from an adult in good health. DNA for the CDR3: TGTGCCAGCAGTTACGGGCGGAGCTCCTACAATGAGCAGTTCTTC. As protein: CASSYGRSSYNEQFF.